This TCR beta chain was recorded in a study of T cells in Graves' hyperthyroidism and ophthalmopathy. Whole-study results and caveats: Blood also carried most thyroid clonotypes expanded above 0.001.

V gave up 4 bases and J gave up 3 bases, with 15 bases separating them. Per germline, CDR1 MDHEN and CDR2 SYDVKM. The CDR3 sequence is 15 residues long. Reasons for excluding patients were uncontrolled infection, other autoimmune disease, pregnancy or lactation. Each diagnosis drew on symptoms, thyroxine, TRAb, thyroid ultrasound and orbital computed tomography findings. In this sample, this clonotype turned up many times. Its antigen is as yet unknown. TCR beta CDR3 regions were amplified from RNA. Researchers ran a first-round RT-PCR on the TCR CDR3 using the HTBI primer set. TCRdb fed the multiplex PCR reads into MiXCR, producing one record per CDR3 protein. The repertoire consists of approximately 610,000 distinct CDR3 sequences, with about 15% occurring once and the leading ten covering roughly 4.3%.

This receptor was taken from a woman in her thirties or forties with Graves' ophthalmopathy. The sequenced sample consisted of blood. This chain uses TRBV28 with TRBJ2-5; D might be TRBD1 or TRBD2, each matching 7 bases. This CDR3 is CASSSGGAQEETQYF. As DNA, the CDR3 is TGTGCCAGCAGTTCAGGGGGGGCGCAGGAAGAGACCCAGTACTTC.